Only one count was recorded for the clone carrying this T cell receptor beta chain. Its antigen is currently unknown. The data originate from a study of Ad26.COV2.S vaccination and SARS-CoV-2 variants. Turning to the study itself: Once or twice, 56 days apart, Ad26.COV2.S was delivered intramuscularly. General observations from the study: Spike-specific TCR breadth in vaccine recipients exceeded that seen in placebo recipients. Following vaccination, spike-specific CD8+ and CD4+ T cell responses reportedly exhibited substantial breadth.

This sample's treatment: around 19 received Ad26.COV2.S at low or high dose, single or two shots; roughly 5 received placebo; per-sample allocation not given. The samples were gathered on day 63 after the first injection of vaccine or placebo. Vaccine was an Ad26 vector expressing Wuhan-strain SARS-CoV-2 spike. V gave up 0 bases and J gave up 6 bases, with 7 bases separating them. CDR1 is SGHRS, CDR2 YFSETQ, per germline. This CDR3 is built from 13 residues. TCRdb's copy holds only in-frame clones and misses some; the assay was immunoSEQ multiplex PCR. In the table there are 300,000 to 400,000 clones, approximately 86% of which are singletons.

The rearrangement uses TRBV5-1 and TRBJ1-5, with TRBD1 as a possible D gene (5 bases). The sample was peripheral blood, taken in a trial of Ad26.COV2.S vaccine versus placebo. The clonotype was recovered from a person between 18 and 65 years old who received the Ad26.COV2.S COVID-19 vaccine or a placebo. This CDR3 reads CASSLEGIQPQHF. The CDR3 DNA is TGCGCCAGCAGCTTGGAGGGGATTCAGCCCCAGCATTTT.